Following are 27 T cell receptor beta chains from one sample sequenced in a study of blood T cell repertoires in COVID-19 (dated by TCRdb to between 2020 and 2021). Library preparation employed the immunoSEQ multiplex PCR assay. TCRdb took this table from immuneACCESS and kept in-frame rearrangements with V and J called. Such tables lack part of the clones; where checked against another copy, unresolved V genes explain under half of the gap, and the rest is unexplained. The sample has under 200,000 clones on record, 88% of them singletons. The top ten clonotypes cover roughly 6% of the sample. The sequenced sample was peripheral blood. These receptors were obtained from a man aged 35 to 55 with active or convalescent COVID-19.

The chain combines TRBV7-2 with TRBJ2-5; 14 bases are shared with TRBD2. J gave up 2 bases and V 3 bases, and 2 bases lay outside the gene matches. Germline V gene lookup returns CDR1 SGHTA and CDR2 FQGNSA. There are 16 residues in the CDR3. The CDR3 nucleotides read TGTGCCAGCAGCTTGGGACTAGCGGGAGTACAAGAGACCCAGTACTTC. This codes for CASSLGLAGVQETQYF. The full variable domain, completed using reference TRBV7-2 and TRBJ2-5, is GAGVSQSPSNKVTEKGKDVELRCDPISGHTALYWYRQSLGQGLEFLIYFQGNSAPDKSGLPSDRFSAERTGGSVSTLTIQRTQQEDSAVYLCASSLGLAGVQETQYFGPGTRLLVL.

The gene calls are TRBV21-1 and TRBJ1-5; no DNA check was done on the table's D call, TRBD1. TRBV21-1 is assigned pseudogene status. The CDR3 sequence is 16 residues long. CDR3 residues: CASSKKATAHNQPQHF. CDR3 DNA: TGTGCCAGCAGCAAGAAGGCGACAGCACACAATCAGCCCCAGCATTTT.

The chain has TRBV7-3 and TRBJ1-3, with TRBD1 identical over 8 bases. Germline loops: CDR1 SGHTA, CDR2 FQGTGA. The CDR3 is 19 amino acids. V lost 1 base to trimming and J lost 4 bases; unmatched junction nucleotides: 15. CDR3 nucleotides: TGTGCCAGCAGCTTAATCGGGACAGGCTTCAAATCCTTAGGAAACACCATATATTTT. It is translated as CASSLIGTGFKSLGNTIYF.

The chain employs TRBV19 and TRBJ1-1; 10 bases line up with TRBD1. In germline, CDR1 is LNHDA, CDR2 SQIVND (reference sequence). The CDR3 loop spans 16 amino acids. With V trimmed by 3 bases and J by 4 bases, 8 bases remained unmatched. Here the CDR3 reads CASSITGTGVLTEAFF. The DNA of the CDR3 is TGTGCCAGTAGTATCACCGGGACAGGGGTTCTCACTGAAGCTTTCTTT. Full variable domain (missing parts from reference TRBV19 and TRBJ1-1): DGGITQSPKYLFRKEGQNVTLSCEQNLNHDAMYWYRQDPGQGLRLIYYSQIVNDFQKGDIAEGYSVSREKKESFPLTVTSAQKNPTAFYLCASSITGTGVLTEAFFGQGTRLTVV.

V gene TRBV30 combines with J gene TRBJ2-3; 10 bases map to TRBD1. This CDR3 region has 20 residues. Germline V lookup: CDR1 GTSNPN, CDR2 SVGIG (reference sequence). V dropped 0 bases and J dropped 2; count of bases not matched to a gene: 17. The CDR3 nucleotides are TGTGCCTGGAGTGTCCTAATAACCGGGACAGGGGCTTCTCCCACAGATACGCAGTATTTT. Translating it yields CAWSVLITGTGASPTDTQYF.

The CDR3 DNA sequence: TGTGCCAGCATTCCATCTATCGGCAGGAACTACGAGCAGTACTTC. Translation: CASIPSIGRNYEQYF. This chain joins TRBV2 and TRBJ2-7; D call uncertain. V shed 7 bases and J shed 3 bases, with 19 bases lying between them. There are 15 residues in the CDR3. Germline-derived CDR1 and CDR2 are SNHLY and FYNNEI. The full variable domain, its missing parts supplied by reference TRBV2 and TRBJ2-7, is EPEVTQTPSHQVTQMGQEVILRCVPISNHLYFYWYRQILGQKVEFLVSFYNNEISEKSEIFDDQFSVERPDGSNFTLKIRSTKLEDSAMYFCASIPSIGRNYEQYFGPGTRLTVT.

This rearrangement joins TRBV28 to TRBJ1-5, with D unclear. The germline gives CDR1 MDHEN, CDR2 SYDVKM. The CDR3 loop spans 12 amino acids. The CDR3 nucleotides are TGTGTGGTCGGGGATGGTGGTCAGCCCCAGCATTTT. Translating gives CVVGDGGQPQHF.

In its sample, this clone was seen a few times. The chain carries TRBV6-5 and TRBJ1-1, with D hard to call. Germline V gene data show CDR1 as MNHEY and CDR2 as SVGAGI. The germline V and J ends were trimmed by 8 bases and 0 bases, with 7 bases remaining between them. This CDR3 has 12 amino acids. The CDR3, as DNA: TGTGCCAGCTTACTGCTGAACACTGAAGCTTTCTTT. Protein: CASLLLNTEAFF.

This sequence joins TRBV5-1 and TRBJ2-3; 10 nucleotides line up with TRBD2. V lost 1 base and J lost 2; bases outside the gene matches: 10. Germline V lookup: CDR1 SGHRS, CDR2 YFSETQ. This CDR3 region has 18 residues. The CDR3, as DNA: TGCGCCAGCAGCTTGAGCACAAAGCGGGGGGGAAACACAGATACGCAGTATTTT. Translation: CASSLSTKRGGNTDTQYF.

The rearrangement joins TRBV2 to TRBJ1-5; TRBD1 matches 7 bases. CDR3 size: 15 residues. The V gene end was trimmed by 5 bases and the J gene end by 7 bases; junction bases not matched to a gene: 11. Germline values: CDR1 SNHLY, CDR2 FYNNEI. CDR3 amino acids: CASSPQGIRDQPQHF. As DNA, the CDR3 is TGTGCCAGCAGTCCACAGGGGATAAGGGACCAGCCCCAGCATTTT.

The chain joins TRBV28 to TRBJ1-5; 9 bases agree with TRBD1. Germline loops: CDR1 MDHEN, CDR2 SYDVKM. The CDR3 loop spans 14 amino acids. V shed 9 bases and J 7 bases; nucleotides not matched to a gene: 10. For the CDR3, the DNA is TGTGCCAGTATCGGGACAGGGCAGTACCAGCCCCAGCATTTT. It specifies CASIGTGQYQPQHF.

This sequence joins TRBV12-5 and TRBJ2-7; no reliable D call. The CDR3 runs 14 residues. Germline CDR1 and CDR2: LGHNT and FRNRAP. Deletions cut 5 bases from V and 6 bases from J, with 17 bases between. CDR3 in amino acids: CASGPSGQASEQYF. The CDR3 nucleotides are TGTGCTAGTGGTCCCTCCGGCCAGGCCTCCGAGCAGTACTTC.

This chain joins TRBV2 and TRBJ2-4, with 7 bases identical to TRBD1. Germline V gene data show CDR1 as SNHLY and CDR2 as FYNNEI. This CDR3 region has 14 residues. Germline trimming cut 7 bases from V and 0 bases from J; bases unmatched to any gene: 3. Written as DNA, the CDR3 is TGTGCCAGCACAGGGGGTAAAGCCAAAAACATTCAGTACTTC. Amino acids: CASTGGKAKNIQYF.

CDR3 coding DNA: TGTGCCAGCAGCCAAGAGATCCGACGGGACAGGGGGATTGAGTTCTTC. It encodes CASSQEIRRDRGIEFF. The chain has TRBV3-1 (or the pseudogene TRBV3-2) and TRBJ2-1; 11 nucleotides align to TRBD1. Trimming removed 0 bases from V and 14 bases from J; junction bases left unmatched: 12. The CDR3 is 16 residues long. CDR1 is LGHDT and CDR2 is YNNKEL in the germline V gene (reference sequence).

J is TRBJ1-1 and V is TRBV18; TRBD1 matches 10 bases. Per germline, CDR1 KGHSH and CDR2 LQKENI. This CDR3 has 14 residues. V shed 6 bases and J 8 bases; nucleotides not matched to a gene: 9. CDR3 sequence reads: CASSRPGQGPEAFF. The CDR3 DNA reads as TGTGCCAGCTCCCGACCGGGACAGGGGCCCGAAGCTTTCTTT.

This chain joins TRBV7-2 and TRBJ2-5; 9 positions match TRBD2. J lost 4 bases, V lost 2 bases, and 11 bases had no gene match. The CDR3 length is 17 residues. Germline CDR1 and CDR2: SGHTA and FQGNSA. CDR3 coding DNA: TGTGCCAGCAGCTTAATGGGGCGCGGGGGGGGCGGAGAGACCCAGTACTTC. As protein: CASSLMGRGGGGETQYF.

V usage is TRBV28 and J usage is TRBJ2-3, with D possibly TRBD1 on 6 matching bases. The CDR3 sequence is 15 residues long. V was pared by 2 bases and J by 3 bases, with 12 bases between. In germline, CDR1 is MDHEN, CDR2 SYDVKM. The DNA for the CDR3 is TGTGCCAGCAGTTTAGGGGGACAAAATACAGATACGCAGTATTTT. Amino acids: CASSLGGQNTDTQYF.

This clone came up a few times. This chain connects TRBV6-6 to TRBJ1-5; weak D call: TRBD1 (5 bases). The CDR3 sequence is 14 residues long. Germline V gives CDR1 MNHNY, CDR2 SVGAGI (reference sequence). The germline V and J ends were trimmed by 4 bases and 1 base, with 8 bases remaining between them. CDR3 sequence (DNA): TGTGCCAGCAGTTGGGGGGGGAGCAATCAGCCCCAGCATTTT. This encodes CASSWGGSNQPQHF.

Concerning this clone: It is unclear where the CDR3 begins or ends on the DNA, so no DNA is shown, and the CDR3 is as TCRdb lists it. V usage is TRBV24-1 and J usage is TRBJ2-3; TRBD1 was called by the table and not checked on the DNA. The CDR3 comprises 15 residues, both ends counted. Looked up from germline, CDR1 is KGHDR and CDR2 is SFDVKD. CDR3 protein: CATSDFGPGEDTQYF.

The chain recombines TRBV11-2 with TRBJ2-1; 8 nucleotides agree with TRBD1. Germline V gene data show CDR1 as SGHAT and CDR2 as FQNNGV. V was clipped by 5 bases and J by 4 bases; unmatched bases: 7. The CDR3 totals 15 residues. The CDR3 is CASSRGTGLYNEQFF. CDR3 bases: TGTGCCAGCAGCCGCGGGACAGGCCTATACAATGAGCAGTTCTTC.

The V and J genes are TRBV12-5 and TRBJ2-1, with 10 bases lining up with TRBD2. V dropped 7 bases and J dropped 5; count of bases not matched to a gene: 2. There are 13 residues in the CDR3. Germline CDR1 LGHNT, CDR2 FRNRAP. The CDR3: CASASGGNNEQFF. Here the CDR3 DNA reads TGTGCTAGTGCTAGCGGGGGTAACAATGAGCAGTTCTTC.

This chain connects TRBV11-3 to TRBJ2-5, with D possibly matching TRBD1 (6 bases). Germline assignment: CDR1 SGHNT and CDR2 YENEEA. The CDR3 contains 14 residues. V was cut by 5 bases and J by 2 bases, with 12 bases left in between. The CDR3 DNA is TGTGCCAGCAGCCTGGACAGACTACAAGAGACCCAGTACTTC. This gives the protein CASSLDRLQETQYF.

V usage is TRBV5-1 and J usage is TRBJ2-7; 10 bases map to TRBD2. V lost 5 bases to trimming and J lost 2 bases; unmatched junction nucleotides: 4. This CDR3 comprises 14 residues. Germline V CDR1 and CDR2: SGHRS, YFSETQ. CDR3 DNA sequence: TGCGCCAGCAGTCTAGCGGGGGAGACCTACGAGCAGTACTTC. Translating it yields CASSLAGETYEQYF. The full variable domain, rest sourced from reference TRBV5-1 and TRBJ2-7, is KAGVTQTPRYLIKTRGQQVTLSCSPISGHRSVSWYQQTPGQGLQFLFEYFSETQRNKGNFPGRFSGRQFSNSRSEMNVSTLELGDSALYLCASSLAGETYEQYFGPGTRLTVT.

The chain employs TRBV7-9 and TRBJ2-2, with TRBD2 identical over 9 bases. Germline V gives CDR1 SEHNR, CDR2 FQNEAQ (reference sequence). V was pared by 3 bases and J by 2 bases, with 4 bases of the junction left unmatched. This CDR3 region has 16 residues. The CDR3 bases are TGTGCCAGCAGCTTCAGGCGGGGGGGAAACACCGGGGAGCTGTTTTTT. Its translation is CASSFRRGGNTGELFF.

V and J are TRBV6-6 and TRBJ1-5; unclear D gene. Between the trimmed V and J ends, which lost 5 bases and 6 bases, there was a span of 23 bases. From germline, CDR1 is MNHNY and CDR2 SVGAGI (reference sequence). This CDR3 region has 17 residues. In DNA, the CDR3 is TGTGCCAGCAGTCCGACAATACTCGGCGGCCGGGGTCAGCCCCAGCATTTT. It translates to CASSPTILGGRGQPQHF.

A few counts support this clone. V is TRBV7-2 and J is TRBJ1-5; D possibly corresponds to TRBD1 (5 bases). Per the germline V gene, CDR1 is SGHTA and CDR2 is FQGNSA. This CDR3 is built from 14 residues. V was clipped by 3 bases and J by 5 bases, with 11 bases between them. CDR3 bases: TGTGCCAGCAGCTTTTCTGGGGCGGATCAGCCCCAGCATTTT. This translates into CASSFSGADQPQHF. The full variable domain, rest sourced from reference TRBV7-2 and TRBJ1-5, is GAGVSQSPSNKVTEKGKDVELRCDPISGHTALYWYRQSLGQGLEFLIYFQGNSAPDKSGLPSDRFSAERTGGSVSTLTIQRTQQEDSAVYLCASSFSGADQPQHFGDGTRLSIL.

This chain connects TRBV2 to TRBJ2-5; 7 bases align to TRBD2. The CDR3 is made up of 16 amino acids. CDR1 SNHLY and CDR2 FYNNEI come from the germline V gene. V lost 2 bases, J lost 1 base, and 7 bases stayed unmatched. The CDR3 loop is CASSERGGRGQETQYF. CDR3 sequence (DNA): TGTGCCAGCAGTGAAAGGGGCGGGAGAGGCCAAGAGACCCAGTACTTC.